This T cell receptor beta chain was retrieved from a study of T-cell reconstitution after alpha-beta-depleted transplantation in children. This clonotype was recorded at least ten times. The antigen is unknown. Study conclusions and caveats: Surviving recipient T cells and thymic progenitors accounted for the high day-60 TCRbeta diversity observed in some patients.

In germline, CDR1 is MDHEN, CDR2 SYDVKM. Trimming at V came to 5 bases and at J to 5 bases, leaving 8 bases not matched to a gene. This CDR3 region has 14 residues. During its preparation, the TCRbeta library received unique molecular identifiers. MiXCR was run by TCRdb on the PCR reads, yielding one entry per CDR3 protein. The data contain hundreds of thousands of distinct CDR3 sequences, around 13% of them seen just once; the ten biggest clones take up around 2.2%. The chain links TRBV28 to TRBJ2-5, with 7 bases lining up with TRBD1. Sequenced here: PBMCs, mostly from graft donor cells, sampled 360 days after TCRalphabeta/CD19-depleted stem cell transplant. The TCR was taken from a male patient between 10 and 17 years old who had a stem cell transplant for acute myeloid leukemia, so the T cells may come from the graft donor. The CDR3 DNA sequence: TGTGCCAGCAGTCTAGGGGGCGCGAGGGAGACCCAGTACTTC. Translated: CASSLGGARETQYF.